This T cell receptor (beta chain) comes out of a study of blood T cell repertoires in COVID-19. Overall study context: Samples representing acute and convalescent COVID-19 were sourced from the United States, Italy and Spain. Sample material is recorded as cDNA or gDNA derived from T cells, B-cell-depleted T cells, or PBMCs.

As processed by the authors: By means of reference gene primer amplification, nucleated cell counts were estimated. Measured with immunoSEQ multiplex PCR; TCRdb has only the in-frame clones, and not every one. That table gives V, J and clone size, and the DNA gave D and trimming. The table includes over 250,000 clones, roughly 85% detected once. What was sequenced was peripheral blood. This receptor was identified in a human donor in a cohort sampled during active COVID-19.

DNA for the CDR3: TGTGCCAGCAGCGTAGGTGGGCAGCAAGAGACCCAGTACTTC. As protein: CASSVGGQQETQYF. The rearrangement links TRBV9 to TRBJ2-5; D not resolved. Trimming removed 0 bases from V and 2 bases from J, with 8 bases in between. Germline V gene sequence: CDR1 SGDLS, CDR2 YYNGEE. The CDR3 runs 14 residues.